These T cell receptor beta chains were read from a single sample in a study of cytomegalovirus exposure and HLA in healthy donors. Clones were sequenced by immunoSEQ multiplex PCR, and TCRdb holds only the in-frame ones, with some missing. This sample has 100,000 to 150,000 clones; 80% occur once, and the top ten carry approximately 10%. Sequences were obtained from PBMCs. Every receptor here comes from a man aged 25 to 45 in good health and CMV-seropositive. The CDR3 runs from the conserved cysteine through the conserved F or W.

j_call: TRBJ2-7
v_call: TRBV5-5
cdr3_aa: CASSPGQGPYEQYF

j_call: TRBJ1-5
v_call: TRBV6-5
cdr3_aa: CASSPPRGGNQPQHF

j_call: TRBJ2-7
v_call: TRBV2
cdr3_aa: CASIKGGGVEQYF

j_call: TRBJ1-2
v_call: TRBV7-3
cdr3_aa: CASSLGQSYGYTF

j_call: TRBJ2-5
v_call: TRBV10-3
cdr3_aa: CAISRSGGGAGETQYF

j_call: TRBJ1-1
v_call: TRBV19
cdr3_aa: CASSIDPGSTEAFF

j_call: TRBJ2-1
v_call: TRBV12-2
cdr3_aa: CASRLPNNEQFF

j_call: TRBJ2-1
v_call: TRBV4-1
cdr3_aa: CASSQEIGTSGGVNEQFF

j_call: TRBJ1-1
v_call: TRBV6-6
cdr3_aa: CASRPKGVWDTEAFF

j_call: TRBJ2-7
v_call: TRBV6-1
cdr3_aa: CASSDTSGGTYEQYF

j_call: TRBJ2-7
v_call: TRBV28
cdr3_aa: CASGGTDRGFSYEQYF

j_call: TRBJ2-7
v_call: TRBV28
cdr3_aa: CASSLRGDRLFEQYF

j_call: TRBJ2-6
v_call: TRBV28
cdr3_aa: CASSFKGGRGSGANVLTF

j_call: TRBJ2-7
v_call: TRBV13
cdr3_aa: CASSLASGTYEQYF

j_call: TRBJ2-1
v_call: TRBV29-1
cdr3_aa: CSAPLTSGNPNEQFF

j_call: TRBJ1-4
v_call: TRBV18
cdr3_aa: CASSLGQGVNEKLFF

j_call: TRBJ1-1
v_call: TRBV7-3
cdr3_aa: CASSPRAGAYTEAFF